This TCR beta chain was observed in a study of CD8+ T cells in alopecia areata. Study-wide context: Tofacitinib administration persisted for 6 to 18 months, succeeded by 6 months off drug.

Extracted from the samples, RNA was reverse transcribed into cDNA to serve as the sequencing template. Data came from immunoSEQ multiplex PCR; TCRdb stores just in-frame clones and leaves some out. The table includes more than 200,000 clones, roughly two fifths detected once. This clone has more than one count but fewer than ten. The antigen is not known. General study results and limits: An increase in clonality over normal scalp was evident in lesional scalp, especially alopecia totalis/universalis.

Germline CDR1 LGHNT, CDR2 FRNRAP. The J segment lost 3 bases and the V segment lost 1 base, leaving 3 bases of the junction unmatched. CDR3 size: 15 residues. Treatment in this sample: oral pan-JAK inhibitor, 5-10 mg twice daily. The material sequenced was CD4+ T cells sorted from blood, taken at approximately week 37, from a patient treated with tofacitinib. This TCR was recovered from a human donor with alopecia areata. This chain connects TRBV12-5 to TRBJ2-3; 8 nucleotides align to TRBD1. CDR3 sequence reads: CASGLATGGTDTQYF. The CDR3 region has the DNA TGTGCTAGTGGTTTGGCCACAGGGGGAACAGATACGCAGTATTTT.